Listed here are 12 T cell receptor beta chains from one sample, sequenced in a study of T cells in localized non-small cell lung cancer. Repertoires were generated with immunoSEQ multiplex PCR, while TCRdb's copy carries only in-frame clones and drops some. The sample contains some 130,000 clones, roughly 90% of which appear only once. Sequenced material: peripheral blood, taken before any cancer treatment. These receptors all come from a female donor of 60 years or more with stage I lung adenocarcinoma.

The CDR3 nucleotides are TGCGCCAGCAGTGAGTCGTTATATGAGCAGTTCTTC. Translating gives CASSESLYEQFF. The chain couples TRBV10-2 to TRBJ2-1; D gene ambiguous. This CDR3 contains 12 residues. The V gene lost 0 bases and the J gene lost 8 bases, with 5 bases spanning the gap. Germline V gene lookup returns CDR1 WSHSY and CDR2 SAAADI.

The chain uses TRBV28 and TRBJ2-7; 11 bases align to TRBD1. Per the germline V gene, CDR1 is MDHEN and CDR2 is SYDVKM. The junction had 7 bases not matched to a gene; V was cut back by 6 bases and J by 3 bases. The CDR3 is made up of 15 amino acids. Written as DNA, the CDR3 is TGTGCCAGCAGCTTTACCGGGACAGGGGGCTACGAGCAGTACTTC. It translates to CASSFTGTGGYEQYF.

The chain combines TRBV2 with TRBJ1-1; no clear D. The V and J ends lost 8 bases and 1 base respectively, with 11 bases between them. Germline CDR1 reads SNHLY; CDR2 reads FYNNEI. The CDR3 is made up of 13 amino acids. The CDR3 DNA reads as TGTGCCAGCGGGGTGCGGACGAACACTGAAGCTTTCTTT. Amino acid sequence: CASGVRTNTEAFF.

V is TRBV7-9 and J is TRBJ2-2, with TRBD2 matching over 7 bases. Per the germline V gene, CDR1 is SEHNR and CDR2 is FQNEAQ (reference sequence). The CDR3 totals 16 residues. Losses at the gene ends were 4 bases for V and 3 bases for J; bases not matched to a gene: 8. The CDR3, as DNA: TGTGCCAGCAGCTGGGGAGGGGCCGGGTACACCGGGGAGCTGTTTTTT. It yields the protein CASSWGGAGYTGELFF.

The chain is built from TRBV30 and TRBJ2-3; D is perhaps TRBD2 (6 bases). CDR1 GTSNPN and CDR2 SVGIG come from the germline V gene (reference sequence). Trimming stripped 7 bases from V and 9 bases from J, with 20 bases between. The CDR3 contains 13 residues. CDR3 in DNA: TGTGCCTTAGAGGGGCTAGCGCTAGGGACGCAGTATTTT. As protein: CALEGLALGTQYF.

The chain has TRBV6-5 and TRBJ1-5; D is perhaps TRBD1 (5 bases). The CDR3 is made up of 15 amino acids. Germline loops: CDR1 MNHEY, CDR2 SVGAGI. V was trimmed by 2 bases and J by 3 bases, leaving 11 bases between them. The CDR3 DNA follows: TGTGCCAGCAGTTACCGGCCTGGGGCCAATCAGCCCCAGCATTTT. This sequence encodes CASSYRPGANQPQHF.

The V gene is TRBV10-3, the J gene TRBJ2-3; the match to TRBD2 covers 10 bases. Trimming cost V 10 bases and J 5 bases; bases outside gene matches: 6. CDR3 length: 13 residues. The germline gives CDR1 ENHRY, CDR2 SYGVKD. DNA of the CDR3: TGTGCCAGCCTAGCGGGAGTTAGAGATACGCAGTATTTT. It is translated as CASLAGVRDTQYF.

The CDR3 sequence: CASSLTGLDIQYF. CDR3 coding DNA: TGTGCCAGCAGCCTGACAGGTCTGGACATTCAGTACTTC. This chain links TRBV7-3 with TRBJ2-4; TRBD1 might be the D (6 bases). This CDR3 comprises 13 residues. The germline V and J ends were trimmed by 5 bases and 8 bases, with 13 bases remaining between them. Looked up from germline, CDR1 is SGHTA and CDR2 is FQGTGA.

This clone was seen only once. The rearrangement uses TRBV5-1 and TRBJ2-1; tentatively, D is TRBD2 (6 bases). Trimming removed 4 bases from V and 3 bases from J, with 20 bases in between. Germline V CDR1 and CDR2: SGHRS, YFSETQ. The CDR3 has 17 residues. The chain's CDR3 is CASSGGSSGEIYNEQFF. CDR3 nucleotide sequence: TGCGCCAGCAGCGGTGGATCGTCGGGAGAAATCTACAATGAGCAGTTCTTC.

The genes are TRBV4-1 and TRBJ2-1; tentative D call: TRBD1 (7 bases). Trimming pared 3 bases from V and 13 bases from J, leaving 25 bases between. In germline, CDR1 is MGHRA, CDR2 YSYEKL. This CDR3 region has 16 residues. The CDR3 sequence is CASSHQLRDPRDSQFF. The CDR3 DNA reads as TGCGCCAGCAGCCATCAGTTGCGGGACCCCCGGGACAGCCAGTTCTTC.

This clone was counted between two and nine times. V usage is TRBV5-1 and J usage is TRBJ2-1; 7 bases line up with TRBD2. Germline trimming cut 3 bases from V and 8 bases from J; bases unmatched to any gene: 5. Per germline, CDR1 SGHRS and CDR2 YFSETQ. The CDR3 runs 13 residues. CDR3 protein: CASSWWAGDEQFF. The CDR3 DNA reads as TGCGCCAGCAGCTGGTGGGCGGGAGATGAGCAGTTCTTC. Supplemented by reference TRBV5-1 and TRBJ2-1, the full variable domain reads KAGVTQTPRYLIKTRGQQVTLSCSPISGHRSVSWYQQTPGQGLQFLFEYFSETQRNKGNFPGRFSGRQFSNSRSEMNVSTLELGDSALYLCASSWWAGDEQFFGPGTRLTVL.

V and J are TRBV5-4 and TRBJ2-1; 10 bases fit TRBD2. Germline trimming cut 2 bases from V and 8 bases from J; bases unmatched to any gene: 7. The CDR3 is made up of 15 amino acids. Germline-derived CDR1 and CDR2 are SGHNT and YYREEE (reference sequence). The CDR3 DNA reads TGTGCCAGCAGCTTCCCCTTCGGGACTAGCGATGAGCAGTTCTTC. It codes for CASSFPFGTSDEQFF.